The sequence of this T cell receptor beta chain was determined in a study of T cell repertoires in cytomegalovirus infection. Whole-study context: Public signatures in TCR beta pointed to CMV infection and matching HLA type.

TCRdb reprocessed the reads with MiXCR, giving one entry per CDR3 protein. The data hold more than 140,000 distinct CDR3 sequences, with approximately 5.9% observed a single time. Trimming took 7 bases from V and 6 from J, leaving 18 bases between them. This CDR3 contains 14 residues. Germline V gives CDR1 SGHTA, CDR2 FQGNSA. Points from the study as a whole: Accumulated public TCR beta family frequency recognized individuals carrying CMV together with the relevant HLA.

This clonotype was observed at least ten times. No antigen is known for it. Specimen: PBMCs. The rearrangement joins TRBV7-2 to TRBJ1-2, with D possibly being TRBD1 (6 bases). The receptor was isolated from a human donor in good health (CMV status not recorded). Some clones in this sample may be carry-over from other donors' samples. CDR3 nucleotides: TGTGCCAGCACCCGGACAGACCCTTGGCATGGCTACACCTTC. This gives the protein CASTRTDPWHGYTF.